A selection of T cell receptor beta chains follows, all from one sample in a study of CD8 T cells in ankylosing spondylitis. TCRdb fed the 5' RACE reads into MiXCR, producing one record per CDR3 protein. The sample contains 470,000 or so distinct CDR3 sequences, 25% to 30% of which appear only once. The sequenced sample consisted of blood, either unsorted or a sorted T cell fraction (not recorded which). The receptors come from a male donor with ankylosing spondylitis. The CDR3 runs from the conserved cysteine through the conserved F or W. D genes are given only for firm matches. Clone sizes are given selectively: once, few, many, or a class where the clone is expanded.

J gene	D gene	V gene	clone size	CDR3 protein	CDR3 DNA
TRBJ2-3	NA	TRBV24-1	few	CATSVGSESTDTQYF	TGTGCCACCAGTGTCGGCTCGGAGAGCACAGATACGCAGTATTTT
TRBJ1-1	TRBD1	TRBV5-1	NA	CASSLGTGGGEAFF	TGCGCCAGCAGCTTGGGAACAGGGGGTGGTGAAGCTTTCTTT
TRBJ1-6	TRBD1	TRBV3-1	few	CASSKDRRPLNSPLHF	TGTGCCAGCAGCAAGGACAGGAGGCCCCTTAATTCACCCCTCCACTTT
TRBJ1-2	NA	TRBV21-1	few	CASKSRQGGLYGYTF	TGTGCCAGCAAAAGCCGACAGGGAGGGCTCTATGGCTACACCTTC
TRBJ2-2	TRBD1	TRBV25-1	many	CASSGTGYTGELFF	TGTGCCAGCAGTGGGACAGGGTACACCGGGGAGCTGTTTTTT
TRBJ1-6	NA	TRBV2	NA	CASIGTGYSPLHF	TGTGCCAGCATCGGGACGGGGTATTCACCCCTCCACTTT
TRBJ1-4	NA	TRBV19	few	CASSTSRGEKLFF	TGTGCCAGTAGTACCTCGCGCGGTGAAAAACTGTTTTTT
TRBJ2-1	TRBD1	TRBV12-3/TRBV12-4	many	CASSYRQGVNEQFF	TGTGCCAGCAGTTACCGACAGGGGGTAAATGAGCAGTTCTTC
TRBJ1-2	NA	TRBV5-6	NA	CASTFRGYGYTF	TGTGCCAGCACCTTCAGAGGCTATGGCTACACCTTC
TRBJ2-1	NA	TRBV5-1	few	CASSLGGNGDQFF	TGCGCCAGCAGCTTGGGCGGGAACGGCGATCAGTTCTTC
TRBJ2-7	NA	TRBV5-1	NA	CASSLDPTSSYEQYF	TGCGCCAGCAGCTTGGATCCCACTAGCTCCTACGAGCAGTACTTC